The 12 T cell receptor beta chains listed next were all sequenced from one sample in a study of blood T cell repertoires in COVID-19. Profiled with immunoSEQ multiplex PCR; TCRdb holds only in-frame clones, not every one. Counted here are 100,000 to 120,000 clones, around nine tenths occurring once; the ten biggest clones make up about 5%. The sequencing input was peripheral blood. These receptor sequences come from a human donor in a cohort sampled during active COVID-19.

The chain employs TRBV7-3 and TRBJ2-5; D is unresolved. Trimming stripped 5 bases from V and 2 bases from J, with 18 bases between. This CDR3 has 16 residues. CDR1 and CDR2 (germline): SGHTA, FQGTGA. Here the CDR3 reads CASSQLLGTRQETQYF. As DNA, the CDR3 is TGTGCCAGCAGCCAACTGCTGGGTACGAGGCAAGAGACCCAGTACTTC.

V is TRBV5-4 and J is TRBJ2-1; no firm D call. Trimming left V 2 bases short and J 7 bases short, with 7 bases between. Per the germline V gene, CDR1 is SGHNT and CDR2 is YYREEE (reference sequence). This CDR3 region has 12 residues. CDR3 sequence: CASSFTGNEQFF. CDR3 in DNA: TGTGCCAGCAGCTTCACCGGGAATGAGCAGTTCTTC.

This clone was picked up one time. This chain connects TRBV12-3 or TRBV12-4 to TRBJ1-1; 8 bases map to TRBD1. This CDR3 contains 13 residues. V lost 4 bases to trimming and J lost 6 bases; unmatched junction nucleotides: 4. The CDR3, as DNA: TGTGCCAGCAGTTCAGGACAGGGCTCTGAAGCTTTCTTT. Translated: CASSSGQGSEAFF.

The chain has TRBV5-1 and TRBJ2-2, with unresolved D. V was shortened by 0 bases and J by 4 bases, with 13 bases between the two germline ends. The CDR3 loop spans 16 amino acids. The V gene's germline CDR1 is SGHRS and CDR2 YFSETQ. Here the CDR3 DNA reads TGCGCCAGCAGCTTGGCCCCGCGTGGTATCACCGGGGAGCTGTTTTTT. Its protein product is CASSLAPRGITGELFF.

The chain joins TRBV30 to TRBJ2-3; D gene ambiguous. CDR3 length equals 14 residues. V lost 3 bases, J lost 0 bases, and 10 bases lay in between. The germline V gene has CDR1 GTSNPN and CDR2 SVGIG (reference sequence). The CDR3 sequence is CAWSSIPSTDTQYF. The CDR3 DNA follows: TGTGCCTGGAGCAGTATACCTAGCACAGATACGCAGTATTTT.

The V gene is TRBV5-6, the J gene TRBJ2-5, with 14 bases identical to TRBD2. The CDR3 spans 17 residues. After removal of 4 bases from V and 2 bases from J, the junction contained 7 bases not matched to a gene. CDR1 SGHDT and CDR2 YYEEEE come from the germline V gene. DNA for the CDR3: TGTGCCAGCAGCCCCGGGACTAGCGGGGGCCAACAAGAGACCCAGTACTTC. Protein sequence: CASSPGTSGGQQETQYF.

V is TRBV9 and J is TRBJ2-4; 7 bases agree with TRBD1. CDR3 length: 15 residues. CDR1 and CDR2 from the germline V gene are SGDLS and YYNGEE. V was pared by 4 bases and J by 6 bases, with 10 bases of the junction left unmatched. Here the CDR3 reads CASSPSEGALNIQYF. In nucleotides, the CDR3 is TGTGCCAGCAGCCCTTCAGAGGGGGCCCTAAACATTCAGTACTTC.

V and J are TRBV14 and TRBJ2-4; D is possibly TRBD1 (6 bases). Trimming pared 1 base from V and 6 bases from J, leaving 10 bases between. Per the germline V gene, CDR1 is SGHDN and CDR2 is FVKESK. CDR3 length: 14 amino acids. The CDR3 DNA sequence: TGTGCCAGCAGCCAAGGAGGGGGAGCAAACATTCAGTACTTC. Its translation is CASSQGGGANIQYF.

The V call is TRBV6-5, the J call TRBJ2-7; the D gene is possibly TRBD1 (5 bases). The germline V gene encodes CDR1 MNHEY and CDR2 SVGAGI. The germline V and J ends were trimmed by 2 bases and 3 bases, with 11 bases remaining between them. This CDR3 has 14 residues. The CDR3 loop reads CASSYGDRHYEQYF. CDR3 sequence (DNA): TGTGCCAGCAGTTACGGCGACAGACACTACGAGCAGTACTTC.

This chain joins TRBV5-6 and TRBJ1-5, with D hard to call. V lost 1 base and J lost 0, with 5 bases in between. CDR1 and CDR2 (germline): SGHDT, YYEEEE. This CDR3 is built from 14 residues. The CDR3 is CASSLYYSNQPQHF. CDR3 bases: TGTGCCAGCAGCTTGTACTATAGCAATCAGCCCCAGCATTTT.

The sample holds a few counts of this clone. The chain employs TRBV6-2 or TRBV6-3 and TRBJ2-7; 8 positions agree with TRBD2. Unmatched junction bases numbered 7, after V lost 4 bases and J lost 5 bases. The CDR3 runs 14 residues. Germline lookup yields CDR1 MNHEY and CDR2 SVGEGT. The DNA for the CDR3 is TGTGCCAGCAGTTTCGGGACTAGTGGAAACGAGCAGTACTTC. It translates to CASSFGTSGNEQYF.

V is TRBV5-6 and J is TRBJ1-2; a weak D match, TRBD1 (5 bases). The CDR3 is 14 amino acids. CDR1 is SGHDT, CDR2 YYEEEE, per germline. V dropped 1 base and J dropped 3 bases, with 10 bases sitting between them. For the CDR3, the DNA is TGTGCCAGCAGCTTGTTGGGGCGCGACTATGGCTACACCTTC. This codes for CASSLLGRDYGYTF. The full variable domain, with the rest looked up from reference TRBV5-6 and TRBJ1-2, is DAGVTQSPTHLIKTRGQQVTLRCSPKSGHDTVSWYQQALGQGPQFIFQYYEEEERQRGNFPDRFSGHQFPNYSSELNVNALLLGDSALYLCASSLLGRDYGYTFGSGTRLTVV.